Listed here are 2 T cell receptor beta chains from one sample, sequenced in a study of T cell responses to AZD1222 COVID-19 vaccine (dated by TCRdb to the early 2020s). This sample's time point label indicates: baseline before first vaccination. The library was produced with the immunoSEQ multiplex PCR assay. TCRdb re-hosts the immuneACCESS table, in-frame sequences only. Its copies lack some clones; in the studies checked, an unresolved V gene accounts for under half of them, and the cause for the rest is not known. This sample gives tens of thousands of clones in total; around 80% of them show up just once. The ten largest clones capture over 20% of the sample. The source was peripheral blood, collected on day 0 of AZD1222 vaccination. The receptors shown here come from an adult in good health.

The chain uses TRBV3-1 (or the pseudogene TRBV3-2) and TRBJ1-5; 8 bases line up with TRBD1. The ends lost 1 base at V and 6 bases at J; junction bases unmatched: 5. The CDR3 runs to 15 residues. CDR1 and CDR2 (germline): LGHDT, YNNKEL (reference sequence). The CDR3 region is CASSQVAGGGQPQHF. In nucleotides, the CDR3 is TGTGCCAGCAGCCAAGTGGCAGGGGGCGGTCAGCCCCAGCATTTT.

The V and J genes are TRBV18 and TRBJ2-1, with 9 bases aligning to TRBD1. The J segment lost 7 bases and the V segment lost 4 bases, leaving 2 bases of the junction unmatched. Germline CDR1 KGHSH, CDR2 LQKENI. The CDR3 is 13 amino acids. CDR3 nucleotide sequence: TGTGCCAGCTCACGGACAGGGGCAAATGAGCAGTTCTTC. This gives the protein CASSRTGANEQFF.